There are a few counts of the clone carrying this T cell receptor beta chain. The data are from a study of blood T cell repertoires in COVID-19. Study at large: Whether acute or convalescent, the COVID-19 samples came from the United States, Italy and Spain. Nucleic acid was either cDNA or gDNA, and it came from T cells, B-cell-depleted T cells, or PBMCs.

Sequencing used immunoSEQ multiplex PCR; TCRdb keeps in-frame clones, though not all of them. The sample gives just over 150,000 clones, about 85% of which show up once; 3% to 3.5% is in the top ten. Sequenced: peripheral blood. This clonotype was sampled from a human donor with acute or convalescent COVID-19. The donor label of this sample is uncertain.

CDR3 region: CASSQDHRSRNSPLHF. Here the CDR3 DNA reads TGTGCCAGCAGCCAAGACCACAGATCCCGTAATTCACCCCTCCACTTT. V and J are TRBV3-1 (or the pseudogene TRBV3-2) and TRBJ1-6, with D hard to call. Germline V gene sequence: CDR1 LGHDT, CDR2 YNNKEL (reference sequence). V was cut by 0 bases and J by 6 bases, with 12 bases left in between. The CDR3 totals 16 residues.